This passage covers 30 T cell receptor beta chains from one sample sequenced in a study. TCRdb recomputed calls from the RT-PCR reads with MiXCR, one row per CDR3 protein. The sample includes almost 700,000 distinct CDR3 sequences, approximately 15% of them seen just once. Sequenced sample: memory CD4+ T cells from blood. The receptors derive from a female donor in good health, serving as a healthy control.

This chain connects TRBV6-1 to TRBJ1-5; D is unresolved. This CDR3 contains 13 residues. The V end lost 4 bases, the J end lost 5 bases, and 9 bases lay between the germline ends. CDR1 and CDR2 from the germline V gene are MNHNS and SASEGT. The CDR3 sequence: CASSVYSDQPQHF. The DNA of the CDR3 is TGTGCCAGCAGTGTATACTCAGATCAGCCCCAGCATTTT.

This clonotype was recorded many times. The chain combines TRBV6-2 or TRBV6-3 with TRBJ2-1, with 8 bases fitting TRBD1. The CDR3 extends over 15 amino acids. The V gene's germline CDR1 is MNHEY and CDR2 SVGEGT. Trimming at V came to 6 bases and at J to 6 bases, leaving 10 bases not matched to a gene. DNA of the CDR3: TGTGCCAGCAGACGCAGGGGGCTGGGGACCAATGAGCAGTTCTTC. This sequence encodes CASRRRGLGTNEQFF.

This clonotype has at least ten counts. The chain uses TRBV6-5 and TRBJ1-6; TRBD1 might be the D (5 bases). CDR3 size: 14 residues. Germline loops: CDR1 MNHEY, CDR2 SVGAGI. Trimming stripped 4 bases from V and 9 bases from J, with 13 bases between. As DNA, the CDR3 is TGTGCCAGCAGTTTTGGGGCGCTGATTTCACCCCTCCACTTT. As protein: CASSFGALISPLHF.

This clonotype showed up just a few times. V is TRBV3-1 and J is TRBJ2-5; possibly TRBD1 or TRBD2 for D (5 bases each). CDR3 length equals 15 residues. The V end was cut by 0 bases, the J end by 1 base, with 9 bases between. CDR1 LGHDT and CDR2 YNNKEL come from the germline V gene (reference sequence). The CDR3 is CASSQEGPTQETQYF. CDR3 DNA sequence: TGTGCCAGCAGCCAAGAGGGACCGACCCAAGAGACCCAGTACTTC.

This clonotype was counted many times. The V call is TRBV20-1, the J call TRBJ2-7; maybe TRBD2 (6 bases). Germline V gives CDR1 DFQATT, CDR2 SNEGSKA (reference sequence). This CDR3 region has 15 residues. V was trimmed by 6 bases and J by 5 bases, leaving 23 bases between them. CDR3 bases: TGCAGTGCCCCCCCTAGATCGGGAGCCATCCACGAGCAGTACTTC. This sequence encodes CSAPPRSGAIHEQYF.

Only a few counts were recorded for this clonotype. J is TRBJ2-1 and V is TRBV7-9, with unresolved D. Germline V lookup: CDR1 SEHNR, CDR2 FQNEAQ (reference sequence). CDR3 length: 14 amino acids. Trimming shortened V by 5 bases and J by 4 bases, and 12 bases separated the two germline ends. CDR3 coding DNA: TGTGCCAGCAGCATCCGGACGGATTACAATGAGCAGTTCTTC. This gives the protein CASSIRTDYNEQFF.

This clonotype was seen ten or more times. The J gene is TRBJ2-3, the V gene TRBV7-3; TRBD1 matches 8 bases. CDR1 SGHTA and CDR2 FQGTGA come from the germline V gene. V was clipped by 6 bases and J by 2 bases; unmatched bases: 4. This CDR3 is 14 amino acids long. The CDR3: CASSPGGPTDTQYF. DNA for the CDR3: TGTGCCAGCAGTCCAGGGGGCCCCACAGATACGCAGTATTTT.

The V gene is TRBV10-3, the J gene TRBJ1-6; D unclear. V lost 4 bases and J 9 bases, leaving 13 bases between the germline ends. Germline lookup yields CDR1 ENHRY and CDR2 SYGVKD. The CDR3 has 14 amino acids. CDR3 sequence reads: CAISADTWSSPLHF. DNA for the CDR3: TGTGCCATCAGTGCCGACACCTGGAGTTCACCCCTCCACTTT.

There are a few counts of this clonotype. The chain recombines TRBV10-3 with TRBJ1-1; no clear D. The V gene lost 6 bases and the J gene lost 1 base, with 9 bases spanning the gap. The CDR3 length is 13 residues. Per the germline V gene, CDR1 is ENHRY and CDR2 is SYGVKD. As DNA, the CDR3 is TGTGCCATCAGAAAGGGCCCGAACACTGAAGCTTTCTTT. This sequence encodes CAIRKGPNTEAFF.

The table lists this clonotype with a few counts. This chain joins TRBV20-1 and TRBJ1-1; a weak D match, TRBD1 (5 bases). With 6 bases removed from V and 10 bases from J, the gap between germline ends came to 18 bases. In germline, CDR1 is DFQATT, CDR2 SNEGSKA (reference sequence). The CDR3 sequence is 12 residues long. This CDR3 reads CSALLDGGGAFF. The CDR3 nucleotides read TGCAGTGCCCTCCTCGACGGCGGGGGAGCTTTCTTT.

This clonotype was observed a few times. CDR3 sequence: CASSWRGAQNEQFF. In nucleotides, the CDR3 is TGTGCCAGCAGCTGGAGGGGGGCTCAAAATGAGCAGTTCTTC. J is TRBJ2-1 and V is TRBV11-3; D tentatively fits TRBD1 or TRBD2 (6 bases each). The CDR3 sequence is 14 residues long. Per the germline V gene, CDR1 is SGHNT and CDR2 is YENEEA. V was pared by 4 bases and J by 7 bases, with 14 bases between.

A few counts support this clonotype. V is TRBV27 and J is TRBJ1-5; 7 bases match TRBD1. The germline gives CDR1 MNHEY, CDR2 SMNVEV (reference sequence). Germline trimming cut 4 bases from V and 6 bases from J; bases unmatched to any gene: 6. This CDR3 contains 14 residues. DNA of the CDR3: TGTGCCAGCAGTTCTACGACAGGGCGTCAGCCCCAGCATTTT. Amino acids: CASSSTTGRQPQHF.

The rearrangement uses TRBV7-9 and TRBJ2-2, with D hard to call. V was shortened by 5 bases and J by 4 bases, with 14 bases between the two germline ends. The CDR3 contains 15 residues. The V gene's germline CDR1 is SEHNR and CDR2 FQNEAQ (reference sequence). In nucleotides, the CDR3 is TGTGCCAGCAGCCTGGGCCGGGCGGTCACCGGGGAGCTGTTTTTT. Residues: CASSLGRAVTGELFF.

This clonotype was seen ten or more times. The gene calls are TRBV12-3 or TRBV12-4 and TRBJ2-4; 8 bases match TRBD1. The CDR3 covers 14 residues. After removal of 3 bases from V and 9 bases from J, the junction contained 7 bases not matched to a gene. CDR3 sequence: CASSFWQGAGIQYF. The CDR3 DNA follows: TGTGCCAGCAGTTTCTGGCAGGGGGCGGGCATTCAGTACTTC.

Worth noting for this clonotype: The likely explanation is a read error, given a far larger clone one base away. V is TRBV7-2 and J is TRBJ2-3; the D call may be TRBD1 or TRBD2 (5 bases each). Trimming pared 1 base from V and 8 bases from J, leaving 13 bases between. This CDR3 comprises 14 residues. In germline, CDR1 is SGHTA, CDR2 FQGNSA. CDR3 loop: CASSLDRGRVTQYF. The CDR3 nucleotides are TGTGCCAGCAGCTTAGACCGGGGCCGAGTTACGCAGTATTTT.

This clonotype was counted a few times. This chain uses TRBV7-9 with TRBJ1-1, with D perhaps matching TRBD1 (6 bases). Germline CDR1 is SEHNR and CDR2 is FQNEAQ (reference sequence). This CDR3 has 15 residues. V was trimmed by 2 bases and J by 3 bases, leaving 13 bases between them. DNA for the CDR3: TGTGCCAGCAGCTTAATGGGAGGGGGGCACACTGAAGCTTTCTTT. This encodes CASSLMGGGHTEAFF.

This clonotype was seen many times. The genes are TRBV11-2 and TRBJ2-3; no reliable D call. Trimming removed 5 bases at V and 2 bases at J, with 11 bases between. CDR1 and CDR2 from the germline V gene are SGHAT and FQNNGV. The CDR3 loop spans 14 amino acids. This chain's CDR3 is CASSDWPTTDTQYF. In nucleotides, the CDR3 is TGTGCCAGCAGCGACTGGCCGACCACAGATACGCAGTATTTT. Looking up the rest from reference TRBV11-2 and TRBJ2-3 gives the full variable domain: EAGVAQSPRYKIIEKRQSVAFWCNPISGHATLYWYQQILGQGPKLLIQFQNNGVVDDSQLPKDRFSAERLKGVDSTLKIQPAKLEDSAVYLCASSDWPTTDTQYFGPGTRLTVL.

This clonotype was observed a few times. V gene TRBV7-2 combines with J gene TRBJ2-2; 11 bases are shared with TRBD1. Germline V gene lookup returns CDR1 SGHTA and CDR2 FQGNSA. The CDR3 length is 14 residues. The V gene end was trimmed by 6 bases and the J gene end by 7 bases; junction bases not matched to a gene: 4. The CDR3 bases are TGTGCCAGCAGACGGACAGGGGGCGACGGGGAGCTGTTTTTT. Translated: CASRRTGGDGELFF.

The genes are TRBV6-1 and TRBJ2-1, with TRBD1 identical over 10 bases. J lost 4 bases, V lost 5 bases, and 8 bases had no gene match. The CDR3 has 16 amino acids. Per the germline V gene, CDR1 is MNHNS and CDR2 is SASEGT. CDR3 loop: CASSRLGQGGYNEQFF. The CDR3 DNA reads TGTGCCAGCAGTCGACTCGGACAGGGGGGATACAATGAGCAGTTCTTC.

In its sample, this clonotype was seen many times. V gene TRBV7-2 combines with J gene TRBJ2-3; 9 bases align to TRBD2. The CDR3 is 15 residues long. V trimming: 3 bases; J trimming: 7 bases; junction bases outside the gene matches: 8. Germline V CDR1 and CDR2: SGHTA, FQGNSA. The CDR3 region has the DNA TGTGCCAGCAGCTTCGCGGGCGGGGGGGCGAATACGCAGTATTTT. This translates into CASSFAGGGANTQYF.

This clonotype was counted ten times or more. This chain connects TRBV30 to TRBJ2-7; D gene uncertain. The CDR3 length is 13 residues. Trimming stripped 0 bases from V and 5 bases from J, with 11 bases between. Per the germline V gene, CDR1 is GTSNPN and CDR2 is SVGIG (reference sequence). CDR3 nucleotides: TGTGCCTGGAGTGTAGAAGGGCCCAACGAGCAGTACTTC. Protein sequence: CAWSVEGPNEQYF.

This clonotype was counted ten times or more. V and J are TRBV5-6 and TRBJ2-7; either TRBD1 or TRBD2 may fit D (5 bases each). The CDR3 consists of 14 residues. Trimming left V 4 bases short and J 4 bases short, with 15 bases between. CDR1 and CDR2 from the germline V gene are SGHDT and YYEEEE. CDR3 amino acids: CASSPGTDIYEQYF. The CDR3 DNA follows: TGTGCCAGCAGCCCCGGGACGGACATTTACGAGCAGTACTTC.

This chain links TRBV18 with TRBJ2-1; D unresolved. Germline CDR1 reads KGHSH; CDR2 reads LQKENI. The V and J ends lost 6 bases and 10 bases respectively, with 13 bases between them. The CDR3 totals 12 residues. CDR3 coding DNA: TGTGCCAGCTCCCCCCAAAGGATAGAGCAGTTCTTC. Translating gives CASSPQRIEQFF. Combining the CDR3 with reference TRBV18 and TRBJ2-1 gives the whole variable domain NAGVMQNPRHLVRRRGQEARLRCSPMKGHSHVYWYRQLPEEGLKFMVYLQKENIIDESGMPKERFSAEFPKEGPSILRIQQVVRGDSAAYFCASSPQRIEQFFGPGTRLTVL.

This rearrangement joins TRBV28 to TRBJ2-1; D unclear. The CDR3 has 14 amino acids. V dropped 5 bases and J dropped 6 bases, with 14 bases sitting between them. Looked up from germline, CDR1 is MDHEN and CDR2 is SYDVKM. CDR3 DNA sequence: TGTGCCAGCAGTCTTACCCCTAGGCCCAATGAGCAGTTCTTC. This gives the protein CASSLTPRPNEQFF.

This clonotype appeared a few times. V and J are TRBV18 and TRBJ1-5; D uncertain. There are 14 residues in the CDR3. Per the germline V gene, CDR1 is KGHSH and CDR2 is LQKENI. The ends were cut back, 5 bases at V and 1 base at J, with 9 bases in the middle. In DNA form, the CDR3 reads TGTGCCAGCTCATTATCGGCCAGCAATCAGCCCCAGCATTTT. Protein product: CASSLSASNQPQHF.

This clonotype was observed at least ten times. This chain links TRBV29-1 with TRBJ2-5, with a tentative D call TRBD2 (6 bases). Germline CDR1 SQVTM, CDR2 ANQGSEA. Trimming left V 4 bases short and J 5 bases short, with 17 bases between. CDR3 length: 14 residues. The CDR3 here is CSVAGKLAGETQYF. CDR3 DNA: TGCAGCGTTGCGGGAAAACTAGCCGGGGAGACCCAGTACTTC. Supplemented by reference TRBV29-1 and TRBJ2-5, the full variable domain reads SAVISQKPSRDICQRGTSLTIQCQVDSQVTMMFWYRQQPGQSLTLIATANQGSEATYESGFVIDKFPISRPNLTFSTLTVSNMSPEDSSIYLCSVAGKLAGETQYFGPGTRLLVL.

A few counts support this clonotype. The chain employs TRBV5-1 and TRBJ1-1; D unresolved. Deletions cut 4 bases from V and 3 bases from J, with 10 bases between. Germline CDR1 is SGHRS and CDR2 is YFSETQ. There are 13 residues in the CDR3. This chain's CDR3 is CASSVGLHTEAFF. DNA of the CDR3: TGCGCCAGCAGCGTAGGACTCCACACTGAAGCTTTCTTT. Looking up the rest from reference TRBV5-1 and TRBJ1-1 gives the full variable domain: KAGVTQTPRYLIKTRGQQVTLSCSPISGHRSVSWYQQTPGQGLQFLFEYFSETQRNKGNFPGRFSGRQFSNSRSEMNVSTLELGDSALYLCASSVGLHTEAFFGQGTRLTVV.

The chain combines TRBV9 with TRBJ1-1; unclear D gene. The CDR3 contains 13 residues. V was cut by 3 bases and J by 1 base, with 7 bases left in between. The germline CDR1 and CDR2 sequences are SGDLS and YYNGEE. Written as DNA, the CDR3 is TGTGCCAGCAGCGGTCAGCAGAACACTGAAGCTTTCTTT. Protein sequence: CASSGQQNTEAFF.

The V and J genes are TRBV6-2 or TRBV6-3 and TRBJ2-1, with 10 nucleotides matching TRBD2. V was pared by 5 bases and J by 8 bases, with 12 bases of the junction left unmatched. This CDR3 has 16 amino acids. CDR1 is MNHEY, CDR2 SVGEGT, per germline. CDR3 amino acids: CASSTRTLAGRDEQFF. The CDR3 DNA follows: TGTGCCAGCAGTACGCGGACACTAGCGGGAAGGGATGAGCAGTTCTTC.

This clonotype was picked up a small number of times. This chain links TRBV12-3 or TRBV12-4 with TRBJ2-6; a possible D gene is TRBD1 (6 bases). With 6 bases removed from V and 4 bases from J, the gap between germline ends came to 10 bases. CDR3 length: 14 amino acids. CDR3 sequence (DNA): TGTGCCAGCAGGGGGACAAAAGGGGCCAACGTCCTGACTTTC. Protein product: CASRGTKGANVLTF.